This T cell receptor beta chain was found in a study of shared clonotypes between healthy human individuals. The method was immunoSEQ multiplex PCR; TCRdb's version includes in-frame clones alone and lacks a portion of them. The table shows some 2.1 million clones, with 90% to 95% occurring only once. Everyone who donated was a Caucasian adult who lived in Nashville, Tennessee. CD45RA+ naive and CD45RA-negative memory subsets were separated from CD4+ cells. With 0 bases clipped from V and 1 base from J, the junction kept 7 bases outside the gene matches. There are 17 residues in the CDR3. The germline CDR1 and CDR2 sequences are SGHAT and FQNNGV.

The sequence was collected from a man younger than 30 in good health. The chain recombines TRBV11-2 with TRBJ2-7, with 9 bases matching TRBD1. Source material: naive CD4+ T cells sorted from blood. Specified subset: CD45RA+ positively selected. In nucleotides, the CDR3 is TGTGCCAGCAGCTTAGATCTCCCGGGACAGGGATCCTACGAGCAGTACTTC. This sequence encodes CASSLDLPGQGSYEQYF.